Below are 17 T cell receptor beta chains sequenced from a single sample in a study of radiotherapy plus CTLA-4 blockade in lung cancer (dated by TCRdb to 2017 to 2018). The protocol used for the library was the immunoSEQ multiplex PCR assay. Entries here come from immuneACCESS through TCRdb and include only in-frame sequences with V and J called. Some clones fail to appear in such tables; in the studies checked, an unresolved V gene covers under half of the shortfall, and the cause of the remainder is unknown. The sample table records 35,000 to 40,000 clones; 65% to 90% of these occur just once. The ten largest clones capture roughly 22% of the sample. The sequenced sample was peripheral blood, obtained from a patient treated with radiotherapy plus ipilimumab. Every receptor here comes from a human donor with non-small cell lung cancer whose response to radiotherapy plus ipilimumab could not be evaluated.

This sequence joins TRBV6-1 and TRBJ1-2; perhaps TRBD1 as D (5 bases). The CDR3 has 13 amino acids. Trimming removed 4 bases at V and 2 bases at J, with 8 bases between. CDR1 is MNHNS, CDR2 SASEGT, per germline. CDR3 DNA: TGTGCCAGCAGTGTTTCAGGGAACTATGGCTACACCTTC. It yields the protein CASSVSGNYGYTF.

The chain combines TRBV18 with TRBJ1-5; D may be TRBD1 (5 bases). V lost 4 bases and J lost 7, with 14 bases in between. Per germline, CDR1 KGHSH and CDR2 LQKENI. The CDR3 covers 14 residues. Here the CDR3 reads CASSLSQGFQPQHF. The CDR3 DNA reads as TGTGCCAGCTCACTATCCCAGGGTTTCCAGCCCCAGCATTTT.

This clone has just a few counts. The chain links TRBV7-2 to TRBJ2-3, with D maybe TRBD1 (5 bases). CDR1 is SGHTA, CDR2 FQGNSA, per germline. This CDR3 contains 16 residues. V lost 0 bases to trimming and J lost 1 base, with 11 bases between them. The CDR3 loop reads CASSLAKGAGTDTQYF. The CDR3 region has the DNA TGTGCCAGCAGCTTAGCGAAAGGGGCTGGCACAGATACGCAGTATTTT.

The chain's CDR3 is CSVEASPNTEAFF. The CDR3 DNA reads as TGCAGCGTTGAGGCCTCACCGAACACTGAAGCTTTCTTT. The chain links TRBV29-1 to TRBJ1-1; unclear D gene. The CDR3 runs to 13 residues. Germline CDR1 and CDR2: SQVTM and ANQGSEA. Trimming left V 3 bases short and J 1 base short, with 9 bases between.

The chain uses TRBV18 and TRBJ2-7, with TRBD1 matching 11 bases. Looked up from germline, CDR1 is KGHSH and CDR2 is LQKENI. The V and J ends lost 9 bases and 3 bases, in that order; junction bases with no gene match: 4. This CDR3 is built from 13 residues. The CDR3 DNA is TGTGCCAGTTACGGGACAGGGGGCTACGAGCAGTACTTC. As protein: CASYGTGGYEQYF.

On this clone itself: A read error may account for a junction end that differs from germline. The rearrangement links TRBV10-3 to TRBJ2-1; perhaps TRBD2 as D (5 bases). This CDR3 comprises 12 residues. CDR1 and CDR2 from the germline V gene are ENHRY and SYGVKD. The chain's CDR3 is CAISEGEGLRVF. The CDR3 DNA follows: TGTGCCATCAGTGAGGGTGAAGGACTGAGGGTCTTC.

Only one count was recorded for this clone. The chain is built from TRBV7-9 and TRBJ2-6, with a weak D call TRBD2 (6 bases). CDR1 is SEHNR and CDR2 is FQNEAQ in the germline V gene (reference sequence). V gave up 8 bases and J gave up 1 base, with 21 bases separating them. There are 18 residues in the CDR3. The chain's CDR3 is CASPMSTSRPSGANVLTF. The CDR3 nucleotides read TGTGCCAGCCCTATGAGTACTAGCCGACCGTCTGGGGCCAACGTCCTGACTTTC.

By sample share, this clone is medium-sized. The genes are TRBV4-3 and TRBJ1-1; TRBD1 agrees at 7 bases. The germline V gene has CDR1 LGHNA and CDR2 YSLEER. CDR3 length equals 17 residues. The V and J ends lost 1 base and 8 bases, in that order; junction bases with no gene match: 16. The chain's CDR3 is CASSQVFTQPRGQEAFF. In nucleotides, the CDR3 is TGCGCCAGCAGCCAAGTATTCACCCAACCCAGGGGACAGGAAGCTTTCTTT.

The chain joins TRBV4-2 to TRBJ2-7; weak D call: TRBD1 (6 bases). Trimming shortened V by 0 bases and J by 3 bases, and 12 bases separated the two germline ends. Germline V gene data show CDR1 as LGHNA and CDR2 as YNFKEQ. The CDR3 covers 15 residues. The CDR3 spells CASSQDLGRGYEQYF. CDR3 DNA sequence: TGTGCCAGCAGCCAAGATCTAGGCAGGGGCTACGAGCAGTACTTC.

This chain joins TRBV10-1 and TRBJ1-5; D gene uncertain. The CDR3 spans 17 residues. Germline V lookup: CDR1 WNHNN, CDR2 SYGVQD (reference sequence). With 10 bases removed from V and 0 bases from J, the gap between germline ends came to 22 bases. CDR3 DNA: TGCGCCACTCCCCTAGAGAGAGGCGGGCATAGCAATCAGCCCCAGCATTTT. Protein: CATPLERGGHSNQPQHF.

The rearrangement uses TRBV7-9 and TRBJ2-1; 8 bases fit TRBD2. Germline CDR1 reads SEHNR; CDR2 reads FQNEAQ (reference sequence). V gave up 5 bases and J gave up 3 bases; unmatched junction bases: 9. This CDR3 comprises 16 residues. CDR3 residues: CASSPKPGLGYNEQFF. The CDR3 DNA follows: TGTGCCAGCAGCCCAAAACCGGGACTAGGCTACAATGAGCAGTTCTTC.

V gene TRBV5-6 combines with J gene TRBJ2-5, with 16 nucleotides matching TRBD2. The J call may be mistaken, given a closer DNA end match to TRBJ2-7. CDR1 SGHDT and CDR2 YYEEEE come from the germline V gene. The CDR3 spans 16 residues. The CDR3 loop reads CASSSGLAGGSYEQYF. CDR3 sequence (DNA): TGTGCCAGCAGCTCGGGACTAGCGGGAGGGTCCTACGAGCAGTACTTC.

CDR3 in amino acids: CASSHKPLGAANYGYTF. The CDR3 DNA follows: TGCGCCAGCAGCCACAAACCCCTGGGGGCCGCTAACTATGGCTACACCTTC. The chain recombines TRBV4-1 with TRBJ1-2, with a possible D match to TRBD1 (6 bases). The CDR3 consists of 17 residues. Trimming removed 3 bases at V and 0 bases at J, with 17 bases between. Germline V gives CDR1 MGHRA, CDR2 YSYEKL.

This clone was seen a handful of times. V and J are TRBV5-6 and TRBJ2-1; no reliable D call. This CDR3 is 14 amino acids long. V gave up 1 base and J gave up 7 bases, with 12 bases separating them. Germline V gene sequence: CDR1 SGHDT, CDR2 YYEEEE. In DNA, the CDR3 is TGTGCCAGCAGCTTGACAGATGAGATAAATGAGCAGTTCTTC. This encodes CASSLTDEINEQFF.

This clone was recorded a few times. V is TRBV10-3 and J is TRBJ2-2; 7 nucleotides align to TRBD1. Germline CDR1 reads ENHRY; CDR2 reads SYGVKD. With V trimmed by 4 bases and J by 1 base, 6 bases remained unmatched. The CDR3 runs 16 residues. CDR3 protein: CAISAQGLKNTGELFF. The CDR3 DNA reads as TGTGCCATCAGTGCACAGGGGCTTAAGAACACCGGGGAGCTGTTTTTT.

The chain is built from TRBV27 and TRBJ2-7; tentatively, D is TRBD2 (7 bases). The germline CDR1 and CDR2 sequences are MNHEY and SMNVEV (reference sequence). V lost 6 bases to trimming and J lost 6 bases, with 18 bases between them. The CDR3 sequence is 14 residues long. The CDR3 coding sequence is TGTGCCAGCAGGGCGGCCGGGAGGACAGCCGAGCAGTACTTC. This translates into CASRAAGRTAEQYF.

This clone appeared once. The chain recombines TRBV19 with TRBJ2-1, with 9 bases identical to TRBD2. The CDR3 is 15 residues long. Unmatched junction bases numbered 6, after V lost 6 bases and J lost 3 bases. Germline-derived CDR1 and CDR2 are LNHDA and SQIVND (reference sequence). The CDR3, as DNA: TGTGCCAGTAGGCCACGCGGGGGGGTCTACAATGAGCAGTTCTTC. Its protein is CASRPRGGVYNEQFF.